The 12 T cell receptor beta chains listed next were all sequenced from one sample in a study of cytomegalovirus exposure and HLA in healthy donors. Repertoires were generated with immunoSEQ multiplex PCR, while TCRdb's copy carries only in-frame clones and drops some. Here the sample spans 120,000 or so clones, roughly 90% being singletons. The sequencing sample was made of PBMCs. The receptors shown here come from a young woman in good health and CMV-seronegative.

The gene calls are TRBV28 and TRBJ1-1; 10 bases agree with TRBD1. This CDR3 has 13 residues. CDR1 and CDR2 from the germline V gene are MDHEN and SYDVKM. With 6 bases clipped from V and 4 bases from J, the junction kept 2 bases outside the gene matches. The CDR3 protein is CASRTGGSTEAFF. CDR3 in DNA: TGTGCCAGCAGGACAGGGGGCTCCACTGAAGCTTTCTTT.

The chain is built from TRBV19 and TRBJ1-4, with 10 positions matching TRBD1. Trimming removed 8 bases from V and 9 bases from J; junction bases left unmatched: 12. The CDR3 covers 15 residues. Germline V gene lookup returns CDR1 LNHDA and CDR2 SQIVND (reference sequence). The CDR3 reads CASRRDRGEVKKLFF. The CDR3 DNA reads as TGTGCCAGTCGCCGGGACAGGGGCGAAGTGAAAAAACTGTTTTTT.

The chain has TRBV6-5 and TRBJ2-1; maybe TRBD2 (6 bases). CDR1 MNHEY and CDR2 SVGAGI come from the germline V gene. Trimming stripped 6 bases from V and 5 bases from J, with 14 bases between. The CDR3 is 14 amino acids. In DNA, the CDR3 is TGTGCCAGCAGCCTATTGATAGCGGACAATGAGCAGTTCTTC. Translated, it gives CASSLLIADNEQFF.

V usage is TRBV27 and J usage is TRBJ2-5; a possible D gene is TRBD2 (5 bases). Trimming pared 0 bases from V and 5 bases from J, leaving 10 bases between. In germline, CDR1 is MNHEY, CDR2 SMNVEV (reference sequence). CDR3 length: 14 amino acids. The CDR3 reads CASSLSRVYETQYF. For the CDR3, the DNA is TGTGCCAGCAGTTTATCGCGGGTTTACGAGACCCAGTACTTC.

The rearrangement uses TRBV11-2 and TRBJ2-5; D not resolved. V gave up 4 bases and J gave up 2 bases, with 11 bases separating them. CDR1 and CDR2 (germline): SGHAT, FQNNGV. This CDR3 is built from 14 residues. The CDR3 coding sequence is TGTGCCAGCAGCTACTCCACACTACAAGAGACCCAGTACTTC. Its translation: CASSYSTLQETQYF.

The chain uses TRBV4-1 and TRBJ1-2, with TRBD1 identical over 7 bases. The CDR3 is 14 residues long. The germline gives CDR1 MGHRA, CDR2 YSYEKL. After removal of 4 bases from V and 0 bases from J, the junction contained 2 bases not matched to a gene. The CDR3 DNA reads as TGCGCCAGCAGCCTTGGACAGGCTAACTATGGCTACACCTTC. Translation gives CASSLGQANYGYTF.

The count of this clone is one. V usage is TRBV15 and J usage is TRBJ2-1; D not certain. Looked up from germline, CDR1 is LNHNV and CDR2 is YYDKDF (reference sequence). The CDR3 runs 12 residues. The ends were cut back, 0 bases at V and 10 bases at J, with 7 bases in the middle. For the CDR3, the DNA is TGTGCCACCAGCAGAGATCAAACAGAGCAGTTCTTC. Translated: CATSRDQTEQFF.

The chain employs TRBV7-8 and TRBJ2-1; 8 bases line up with TRBD2. V lost 4 bases to trimming and J lost 4 bases; unmatched junction nucleotides: 9. The length of the CDR3 is 16 residues. Germline assignment: CDR1 SGHVS and CDR2 FQNEAQ. The chain's CDR3 is CASSSLLAAAYNEQFF. Here the CDR3 DNA reads TGTGCCAGCAGCTCACTACTAGCGGCAGCGTACAATGAGCAGTTCTTC.

The V call is TRBV7-8, the J call TRBJ1-1; D not certain. This CDR3 has 13 amino acids. In germline, CDR1 is SGHVS, CDR2 FQNEAQ. With 1 base removed from V and 4 bases from J, the gap between germline ends came to 7 bases. The CDR3 region is CASSLVRGTEAFF. CDR3 nucleotides: TGTGCCAGCAGCTTAGTTCGGGGCACTGAAGCTTTCTTT.

The chain is built from TRBV5-6 and TRBJ2-1, with 8 bases that match TRBD1. CDR3 length equals 14 residues. Unmatched junction bases numbered 2, after V lost 4 bases and J lost 2 bases. CDR1 and CDR2 (germline): SGHDT, YYEEEE. The CDR3 is CASSRQGPYNEQFF. In DNA, the CDR3 is TGTGCCAGCAGCCGACAGGGGCCCTACAATGAGCAGTTCTTC. Using reference TRBV5-6 and TRBJ2-1 for the parts outside the CDR3, the full variable domain is DAGVTQSPTHLIKTRGQQVTLRCSPKSGHDTVSWYQQALGQGPQFIFQYYEEEERQRGNFPDRFSGHQFPNYSSELNVNALLLGDSALYLCASSRQGPYNEQFFGPGTRLTVL.

The J gene is TRBJ1-1, the V gene TRBV6-5; D is ambiguous. The V end was cut by 0 bases, the J end by 11 bases, with 13 bases between. Germline values: CDR1 MNHEY, CDR2 SVGAGI. The CDR3 runs to 13 residues. The CDR3 DNA follows: TGTGCCAGCAGTTACTCGATCACACAGCAGGCTTTCTTT. Protein: CASSYSITQQAFF.

This clone was observed a single time. J is TRBJ2-5 and V is TRBV4-1, with D hard to call. Germline V gene sequence: CDR1 MGHRA, CDR2 YSYEKL. Trimming shortened V by 0 bases and J by 4 bases, and 9 bases separated the two germline ends. CDR3 length: 14 amino acids. CDR3 bases: TGCGCCAGCAGCCAAGAACTACACCGAGAGACCCAGTACTTC. Its protein is CASSQELHRETQYF.